Following are 9 T cell receptor beta chains from one sample sequenced in a study of shared clonotypes between healthy human individuals. TCRdb keeps only in-frame clones here, not all; method: immunoSEQ multiplex PCR. The sample has fewer than 400,000 clones, approximately 79% seen once. The material sequenced was memory CD4+ T cells sorted from blood. The subset is: CD45RA-negative fraction. All receptors come from a young man in good health.

This clone has a handful of counts. The V and J genes are TRBV7-2 and TRBJ2-1; TRBD2 aligns across 13 bases. V lost 1 base to trimming and J lost 7 bases; unmatched junction nucleotides: 10. The CDR3 covers 18 residues. Germline CDR1 SGHTA, CDR2 FQGNSA. The CDR3 DNA reads TGTGCCAGCAGCTTAGGGGGGGCACCGGGACTAGCGGGAAATGAGCAGTTCTTC. This sequence encodes CASSLGGAPGLAGNEQFF. Looking up the rest from reference TRBV7-2 and TRBJ2-1 gives the full variable domain: GAGVSQSPSNKVTEKGKDVELRCDPISGHTALYWYRQSLGQGLEFLIYFQGNSAPDKSGLPSDRFSAERTGGSVSTLTIQRTQQEDSAVYLCASSLGGAPGLAGNEQFFGPGTRLTVL.

The chain employs TRBV28 and TRBJ2-7; D is uncertain. The germline V gene encodes CDR1 MDHEN and CDR2 SYDVKM. Trimming pared 6 bases from V and 2 bases from J, leaving 8 bases between. This CDR3 contains 12 residues. CDR3 loop: CASSRPAYEQYF. The DNA of the CDR3 is TGTGCCAGCAGCCGCCCGGCCTACGAGCAGTACTTC.

This sequence joins TRBV30 and TRBJ1-1, with D possibly matching TRBD1 (5 bases). There are 15 residues in the CDR3. Trimming removed 3 bases at V and 0 bases at J, with 14 bases between. Germline values: CDR1 GTSNPN, CDR2 SVGIG (reference sequence). CDR3 residues: CAWSSWGGLNTEAFF. Here the CDR3 DNA reads TGTGCCTGGAGCAGCTGGGGGGGTCTGAACACTGAAGCTTTCTTT.

The gene calls are TRBV28 and TRBJ2-5; D possibly corresponds to TRBD2 (5 bases). The CDR3 has 16 residues. V shed 6 bases and J shed 0 bases, with 17 bases lying between them. Germline V gene data show CDR1 as MDHEN and CDR2 as SYDVKM. CDR3 bases: TGTGCCAGCAGCGAGGTGAACGCGGAGGACCAAGAGACCCAGTACTTC. Protein: CASSEVNAEDQETQYF. Supplemented by reference TRBV28 and TRBJ2-5, the full variable domain reads DVKVTQSSRYLVKRTGEKVFLECVQDMDHENMFWYRQDPGLGLRLIYFSYDVKMKEKGDIPEGYSVSREKKERFSLILESASTNQTSMYLCASSEVNAEDQETQYFGPGTRLLVL.

This clone appeared a few times. The chain has TRBV28 and TRBJ2-5; TRBD1 or TRBD2 may be the D gene (5 bases each). The length of the CDR3 is 18 residues. Germline CDR1 reads MDHEN; CDR2 reads SYDVKM. V was cut by 5 bases and J by 5 bases, with 27 bases left in between. CDR3 region: CASSAHKGLGDREETQYF. The CDR3, as DNA: TGTGCCAGCAGTGCCCACAAGGGATTAGGGGATAGGGAGGAGACCCAGTACTTC.

This chain joins TRBV19 and TRBJ2-1; D uncertain. The CDR3 spans 16 residues. Trimming cost V 3 bases and J 6 bases, with 18 bases left between them. The germline V gene encodes CDR1 LNHDA and CDR2 SQIVND (reference sequence). CDR3 region: CASSIGWGKGPNEQFF. The CDR3 DNA is TGTGCCAGTAGTATCGGGTGGGGTAAGGGCCCCAATGAGCAGTTCTTC.

The rearrangement joins TRBV5-6 to TRBJ2-2; D is unresolved. CDR3 length: 13 amino acids. Trimming removed 3 bases from V and 0 bases from J, with 3 bases in between. From germline, CDR1 is SGHDT and CDR2 YYEEEE. This CDR3 reads CASSSANTGELFF. CDR3 coding DNA: TGTGCCAGCAGCTCAGCGAACACCGGGGAGCTGTTTTTT.

The chain links TRBV7-2 to TRBJ1-5, with TRBD1 matching over 7 bases. The CDR3 has 16 residues. CDR1 is SGHTA, CDR2 FQGNSA, per germline. Trimming removed 2 bases from V and 4 bases from J; junction bases left unmatched: 8. CDR3: CASSLRSDRVNQPQHF. CDR3 bases: TGTGCCAGCAGCTTAAGGTCTGACAGGGTTAATCAGCCCCAGCATTTT.

The chain has TRBV7-8 and TRBJ2-7, with 15 bases lining up with TRBD2. V lost 2 bases, J lost 2 bases, and 13 bases stayed unmatched. Germline CDR1 and CDR2: SGHVS and FQNEAQ. This CDR3 has 20 residues. The CDR3 coding sequence is TGTGCCAGCAGCTTAAAACTAGGACTAGCGGGAGGGCCGATCCCCTACGAGCAGTACTTC. Its translation is CASSLKLGLAGGPIPYEQYF. Full variable domain (missing parts from reference TRBV7-8 and TRBJ2-7): GAGVSQSPRYKVAKRGQDVALRCDPISGHVSLFWYQQALGQGPEFLTYFQNEAQLDKSGLPSDRFFAERPEGSVSTLKIQRTQQEDSAVYLCASSLKLGLAGGPIPYEQYFGPGTRLTVT.